Listed here are 29 T cell receptor beta chains from one sample, sequenced in a study of blood T cells in healthy people across ages. A sample-barcoded 5' primer and a J-beta primer mix were used in a second PCR of roughly 6 to 11 cycles. One entry per CDR3 protein, called by TCRdb with MiXCR from the 5' RACE reads. The table records 650,000 to 1,000,000 distinct CDR3 sequences, around 45% of them present only once. Material for sequencing was blood. The origin of the receptors is a man older than 75 in good health.

V usage is TRBV10-3 and J usage is TRBJ2-5; D remains unclear. CDR1 and CDR2 from the germline V gene are ENHRY and SYGVKD. CDR3 length: 14 residues. Trimming took off 3 bases at V and 4 bases at J, with 12 bases between the two ends. The CDR3 spells CAISESREGETQYF. The CDR3 bases are TGTGCCATCAGTGAATCCCGAGAAGGAGAGACCCAGTACTTC.

In this sample, this clonotype turned up a few times. The J gene is TRBJ2-5, the V gene TRBV19; D may match TRBD1 or TRBD2 (6 bases each). Trimming pared 4 bases from V and 3 bases from J, leaving 9 bases between. The germline CDR1 and CDR2 sequences are LNHDA and SQIVND (reference sequence). The CDR3 is 13 residues long. CDR3 in amino acids: CASSKGGEETQYF. The DNA for the CDR3 is TGTGCCAGTAGTAAGGGGGGTGAAGAGACCCAGTACTTC.

V is TRBV10-3 and J is TRBJ1-1; TRBD1 agrees at 7 bases. The V gene end was trimmed by 3 bases and the J gene end by 6 bases; junction bases not matched to a gene: 13. Germline loops: CDR1 ENHRY, CDR2 SYGVKD. The CDR3 has 16 residues. In DNA form, the CDR3 reads TGTGCCATCAGTGACCAGCTACAGGGGACCTTCGCTGAAGCTTTCTTT. Residues: CAISDQLQGTFAEAFF.

The gene calls are TRBV18 and TRBJ2-1, with TRBD2 matching over 8 bases. CDR1 KGHSH and CDR2 LQKENI come from the germline V gene. The ends lost 6 bases at V and 11 bases at J; junction bases unmatched: 12. The CDR3 has 14 amino acids. Here the CDR3 reads CASSQRPGGRQQFF. CDR3 DNA: TGTGCCAGCTCCCAGAGGCCCGGCGGGAGGCAGCAGTTCTTC.

The CDR3 bases are TGCAGTGCTAGGAGGGGACAGGGTGCGATTCAGCCCCAGCATTTT. Encoded protein: CSARRGQGAIQPQHF. The chain combines TRBV20-1 with TRBJ1-5, with 9 nucleotides matching TRBD1. The CDR3 covers 15 residues. Germline trimming cut 3 bases from V and 6 bases from J; bases unmatched to any gene: 9. Germline lookup yields CDR1 DFQATT and CDR2 SNEGSKA (reference sequence).

For this clonotype: The junction does not match germline at one end; this may be a read error. This sequence joins TRBV3-1 and TRBJ2-7, with 12 bases fitting TRBD2. CDR1 is LGHDT and CDR2 is YNNKEL in the germline V gene (reference sequence). The CDR3 is made up of 14 amino acids. The CDR3 DNA follows: TGTGCCGGCAGCCCGGGACTAGCGGGTTGGGAGCAGTACTTC. Amino acid sequence: CAGSPGLAGWEQYF.

The chain uses TRBV20-1 and TRBJ1-2; D not certain. Trimming removed 2 bases from V and 2 bases from J, with 9 bases in between. This CDR3 comprises 13 residues. Germline V CDR1 and CDR2: DFQATT, SNEGSKA (reference sequence). This CDR3 is CSARLRANYGYTF. In DNA, the CDR3 is TGCAGTGCTAGACTTCGGGCAAACTATGGCTACACCTTC.

This clonotype turned up a few times. A single base separates this from a much larger clone, so it may be a read error. The rearrangement links TRBV7-9 to TRBJ2-7; tentative D call: TRBD2 (5 bases). The length of the CDR3 is 17 residues. Germline V gives CDR1 SEHNR, CDR2 FQNEAQ (reference sequence). The V and J ends lost 5 bases and 7 bases respectively, with 27 bases between them. CDR3 coding DNA: TGTGCCAGCAGCCCGCCCGGGGTCGGCCTATCCGTCCGGGAGCAGTACTTC. Protein product: CASSPPGVGLSVREQYF.

The V call is TRBV2, the J call TRBJ2-2, with a possible D match to TRBD1 (6 bases). V gave up 5 bases and J gave up 5 bases, with 18 bases separating them. CDR3 length: 16 amino acids. Germline V lookup: CDR1 SNHLY, CDR2 FYNNEI. DNA for the CDR3: TGTGCCAGCAGTTCATCCAGGGGACCGTCAACCGGGGAGCTGTTTTTT. It encodes CASSSSRGPSTGELFF.

This clonotype has more than one count but fewer than ten. The J gene is TRBJ2-1, the V gene TRBV6-2 or TRBV6-3; possible D gene TRBD1, 6 bases. Germline V gives CDR1 MNHEY, CDR2 SVGEGT. Trimming removed 1 base at V and 7 bases at J, with 14 bases between. CDR3 size: 15 residues. This CDR3 is CASSYLDSLANEQFF. In nucleotides, the CDR3 is TGTGCCAGCAGTTACTTGGACAGCTTGGCGAATGAGCAGTTCTTC.

Details on this clonotype: A much more abundant neighbour one base away suggests this may be a read error. V usage is TRBV11-3 and J usage is TRBJ2-3, with D maybe TRBD1 (5 bases). Germline loops: CDR1 SGHNT, CDR2 YENEEA. The ends were cut back, 6 bases at V and 1 base at J, with 14 bases in the middle. The CDR3 loop spans 15 amino acids. The CDR3 DNA reads TGTGCCAGCAGTCAAGGGGCGACTCGCACAGATACGCAGTATTTT. Translated, it gives CASSQGATRTDTQYF. The complete variable domain, with remaining parts taken from reference TRBV11-3 and TRBJ2-3, reads EAGVVQSPRYKIIEKKQPVAFWCNPISGHNTLYWYLQNLGQGPELLIRYENEEAVDDSQLPKDRFSAERLKGVDSTLKIQPAELGDSAVYLCASSQGATRTDTQYFGPGTRLTVL.

The rearrangement uses TRBV7-3 and TRBJ2-1; perhaps TRBD1 as D (7 bases). This CDR3 has 15 residues. Trimming pared 5 bases from V and 1 base from J, leaving 12 bases between. The V gene's germline CDR1 is SGHTA and CDR2 FQGTGA. The DNA of the CDR3 is TGTGCCAGCAGCGGCGGGACAGATTCCTACAATGAGCAGTTCTTC. Protein sequence: CASSGGTDSYNEQFF.

This rearrangement joins TRBV29-1 to TRBJ2-1; D is undetermined. CDR3 length equals 11 residues. In germline, CDR1 is SQVTM, CDR2 ANQGSEA. V was shortened by 6 bases and J by 7 bases, with 10 bases between the two germline ends. The CDR3 here is CSVDQLNEQFF. CDR3 coding DNA: TGCAGCGTCGACCAGTTAAATGAGCAGTTCTTC.

This clonotype has a count of ten or more. This chain uses TRBV12-3 or TRBV12-4 with TRBJ2-5; a possible D gene is TRBD2 (6 bases). The CDR3 runs 14 residues. V dropped 3 bases and J dropped 1 base, with 9 bases sitting between them. The CDR3 is CASSLRRGQETQYF. In DNA form, the CDR3 reads TGTGCCAGCAGTTTGCGGCGGGGCCAAGAGACCCAGTACTTC.

The chain has TRBV12-3 or TRBV12-4 and TRBJ1-5, with 7 bases identical to TRBD1. The CDR3 runs 14 residues. J was trimmed by 6 bases and V by 11 bases; bases with no gene match: 13. The CDR3 is CAGLRGGAGQPQHF. CDR3 bases: TGTGCCGGCCTCAGGGGGGGAGCAGGTCAGCCCCAGCATTTT.

This clonotype appeared a single time. V is TRBV11-2 and J is TRBJ1-5; a possible D gene is TRBD1 (6 bases). Between the trimmed V and J ends, which lost 4 bases and 2 bases, there was a span of 12 bases. The V gene's germline CDR1 is SGHAT and CDR2 FQNNGV. The CDR3 is 15 amino acids. CDR3 nucleotide sequence: TGTGCCAGCAGCTCGGGGGCCTTTGGCAATCAGCCCCAGCATTTT. It codes for CASSSGAFGNQPQHF. The full variable domain, in which reference TRBV11-2 and TRBJ1-5 provide the parts outside the CDR3, is EAGVAQSPRYKIIEKRQSVAFWCNPISGHATLYWYQQILGQGPKLLIQFQNNGVVDDSQLPKDRFSAERLKGVDSTLKIQPAKLEDSAVYLCASSSGAFGNQPQHFGDGTRLSIL.

The chain uses TRBV2 and TRBJ1-2, with a weak D call TRBD1 (6 bases). The CDR3 runs to 14 residues. V lost 4 bases to trimming and J lost 1 base, with 10 bases between them. The V gene's germline CDR1 is SNHLY and CDR2 FYNNEI. DNA for the CDR3: TGTGCCAGCAGTGTCAGCAGGGGTAACTATGGCTACACCTTC. Its protein product is CASSVSRGNYGYTF.

V gene TRBV20-1 combines with J gene TRBJ2-5; the match to TRBD2 covers 11 bases. Judging by the DNA end, TRBJ2-7 fits better; the J call may be wrong. The V gene's germline CDR1 is DFQATT and CDR2 SNEGSKA (reference sequence). This CDR3 is 13 amino acids long. The CDR3 nucleotides are TGCAGTGCTACCGGGACTAGCGGATACGAGCAGTACTTC. Translation: CSATGTSGYEQYF.

Note on this clonotype: This may be a read error: a much more frequent sequence differs by one nucleotide. V usage is TRBV27 and J usage is TRBJ2-7, with D tentatively TRBD2 (6 bases). CDR3 length: 13 amino acids. Germline CDR1 MNHEY, CDR2 SMNVEV (reference sequence). The DNA for the CDR3 is TGTGCCAGCAGTGCAGCGGGCTCCTGCGAGCAGTACTTC. It translates to CASSAAGSCEQYF.

V is TRBV12-3 or TRBV12-4 and J is TRBJ2-7; 8 positions match TRBD2. This CDR3 spans 15 amino acids. The V gene end was trimmed by 3 bases and the J gene end by 0 bases; junction bases not matched to a gene: 4. The DNA of the CDR3 is TGTGCCAGCAGTTTTGTAGCGGGGAGCTCCTACGAGCAGTACTTC. This sequence encodes CASSFVAGSSYEQYF.

There are a few counts of this clonotype. The V call is TRBV12-3 or TRBV12-4, the J call TRBJ1-4, with TRBD1 matching 7 bases. J was trimmed by 7 bases and V by 1 base; bases with no gene match: 12. This CDR3 region has 17 residues. The CDR3 DNA follows: TGTGCCAGCAGTTTAGAGCCGACAGGGTCCGGAAGTGAAAAACTGTTTTTT. Its protein is CASSLEPTGSGSEKLFF.

This clonotype was observed a handful of times. The V and J genes are TRBV4-2 and TRBJ2-1; D is ambiguous. There are 14 residues in the CDR3. Looked up from germline, CDR1 is LGHNA and CDR2 is YNFKEQ. Trimming removed 0 bases from V and 2 bases from J, with 5 bases in between. CDR3 sequence reads: CASSQDSPYNEQFF. The DNA for the CDR3 is TGTGCCAGCAGCCAAGATAGCCCCTACAATGAGCAGTTCTTC.

With regard to this clonotype: One junction end does not reproduce the germline sequence, and a read error may be involved. This chain uses TRBV24-1 with TRBJ2-1; 15 positions match TRBD2. Germline V lookup: CDR1 KGHDR, CDR2 SFDVKD. CDR3 length: 20 residues. CDR3 DNA sequence: TGTGCCACCAGTGAGGCGGGACTAGCGGGAGGATCTAGCTCCTGCAATGAGCAGTTCTTC. Residues: CATSEAGLAGGSSSCNEQFF.

This sequence joins TRBV20-1 and TRBJ1-1; D is undetermined. Between the trimmed V and J ends, which lost 5 bases and 4 bases, there was a span of 14 bases. The CDR3 contains 13 residues. Germline assignment: CDR1 DFQATT and CDR2 SNEGSKA (reference sequence). This CDR3 is CSAPSGSSTEAFF. CDR3 nucleotides: TGCAGTGCTCCCTCGGGGTCCAGCACTGAAGCTTTCTTT.

The chain uses TRBV20-1 and TRBJ2-2; D is ambiguous. Per germline, CDR1 DFQATT and CDR2 SNEGSKA (reference sequence). The CDR3 is 14 amino acids. Trimming pared 6 bases from V and 1 base from J, leaving 12 bases between. CDR3 DNA sequence: TGCAGTGCCTCAAGCAGGCAGAACACCGGGGAGCTGTTTTTT. Translated: CSASSRQNTGELFF.

This clonotype came up many times. The CDR3 DNA reads TGTGCCATCAGTGAGTCTCCCCCTGACGACTACGTAAACAATGAGCAGTTCTTC. Its protein product is CAISESPPDDYVNNEQFF. The chain is built from TRBV10-3 and TRBJ2-1, with D maybe TRBD2 (5 bases). Germline loops: CDR1 ENHRY, CDR2 SYGVKD. The CDR3 spans 18 residues. Trimming removed 0 bases at V and 5 bases at J, with 20 bases between.

The V call is TRBV9, the J call TRBJ2-3; no clear D gene. V lost 4 bases and J 6 bases, leaving 15 bases between the germline ends. This CDR3 spans 14 amino acids. Looked up from germline, CDR1 is SGDLS and CDR2 is YYNGEE. In nucleotides, the CDR3 is TGTGCCAGCAGCCCTCTGGACCTTTTGGATACGCAGTATTTT. Translating gives CASSPLDLLDTQYF.

This clonotype was observed a handful of times. V gene TRBV6-2 or TRBV6-3 combines with J gene TRBJ2-7, with D possibly being TRBD1 (5 bases). This CDR3 has 16 amino acids. V gave up 4 bases and J gave up 2 bases, with 18 bases separating them. From germline, CDR1 is MNHEY and CDR2 SVGEGT. The CDR3 spells CASSSTTAAGTYEQYF. The DNA for the CDR3 is TGTGCCAGCAGTTCCACCACCGCGGCAGGGACCTACGAGCAGTACTTC.

The rearrangement joins TRBV24-1 to TRBJ1-2; D is undetermined. V was cut by 5 bases and J by 4 bases, with 7 bases left in between. This CDR3 has 12 residues. Germline V gives CDR1 KGHDR, CDR2 SFDVKD. The DNA for the CDR3 is TGTGCCACCAGTGCGACTTCCTATGGCTACACCTTC. It translates to CATSATSYGYTF.